This TCR beta chain was recorded in a study of CD8+CD57+ T cells in acquired aplastic anemia (dated by TCRdb to 2017 to 2018). With respect to the entire study: On average, sorted CD4+ and CD8+ cells yielded 3.2 ug of extracted DNA, with a range of 0.2 to 27.4 ug. CD8+CD57+ expansion was defined as frequency above the mean frequency observed in healthy subjects. Broader findings and caveats from the paper: Patients and healthy controls showed no significant difference in CD8+ Simpson's diversity (P=0.060). Although twenty-nine CD8+ CDR3 sequences were shared by patients and controls, these sequences appeared highly expressed in patients and within the immunodominant clones of patients.

CDR1 and CDR2, looked up from the germline V gene, are SGHTA and FQGNSA. The CDR3 runs 13 amino acids, cysteine and phenylalanine included. Only CDR3 DNA remains: 39 bases, in frame from the first base. Trimming costs V 2 bases and J 0 bases, and their ends lie 4 bases apart. This clonotype came up many times. The specificity of this receptor is unknown. No much larger clone is present one base from it, and per-base qualities are unavailable. TCR beta VDJ combination and CDR3 sequence profiling used genomic DNA as the template. TCR repertoire sequencing was run on an Illumina HiSeq 2000. Under the source paper's analysis protocol: Repertoires were assessed using TRBV/TRBJ rearrangement plots, CDR3 size and DJ length profiles, and Simpson's diversity index. The immunodominant clone was defined as the most abundant DNA sequence in deep sequencing data. CDR3 amino acid sequences were checked for sharing between subjects and were compared against published repertoires and the VDJdb database. TCRdb trimmed the raw reads at Q25, called clones with MiXCR and kept productive beta chains. Entries that share a CDR3 protein sequence are merged under the most common genes and DNA. V and J calls and clone size were set by TCRdb, not the authors. In this sample the table shows 150,000 to 200,000 distinct CDR3 sequences, around half of which occur a single time. 2.5% to 4% of the sample is taken by the ten largest.

Expansion of CD8+CD57+ cells had been shown by flow cytometry in the patients chosen for sequencing. Every patient had a diagnosis of severe acquired aplastic anemia based on International Study of Aplastic Anemia and Agranulocytosis and Camitta criteria. At the time blood was sampled, none of the patients had received any therapy. TCR repertoires of sorted CD4+ and CD8+ blood T cells from severe aplastic anemia patients and healthy subjects were deep-sequenced in the study. In the USA, patient enrollment took place under clinicaltrials.gov protocols 00001620, 01623167, 00001397, 00071045, 00081523 and 00961064. Ficoll-Paque density gradient centrifugation was used to isolate peripheral blood mononuclear cells. Before DNA was extracted, CD4+ and CD8+ T cells were sorted using either FACS or magnetic beads.

The rearranged chain carries TRBV7-2 and TRBJ1-1; a confident D gene designation cannot be given. This sequence originates from a human donor with aplastic anemia. The sample comprised sorted CD4+, CD8+, or CD8+CD57+ T cells (not recorded which) from PBMCs. The CDR3 in this case is CASSLNVNTEAFF. The DNA sequence is given as TGTGCCAGCAGCTTAAACGTGAACACTGAAGCTTTCTTT.